This entry lists 9 T cell receptor beta chains sequenced from one sample in a study of cytomegalovirus exposure and HLA in healthy donors. The PCR made use of 60 Vbeta and 13 Jbeta primers. This table comes from immunoSEQ multiplex PCR, and its TCRdb copy is limited to in-frame clones, with some not included. The table has about 170,000 clones, over 65% seen once; the top ten hold less than 0.9%. Sequencing input: PBMCs. These receptors all come from a female donor in good health and CMV-seronegative.

The chain carries TRBV5-4 and TRBJ2-2, with D possibly TRBD2 on 5 matching bases. V was trimmed by 8 bases and J by 5 bases, leaving 16 bases between them. CDR3 length equals 14 residues. Germline-derived CDR1 and CDR2 are SGHNT and YYREEE (reference sequence). CDR3 coding DNA: TGTGCCAGTACCGCCCGGGGTGGGACCGGGGAGCTGTTTTTT. This sequence encodes CASTARGGTGELFF.

The chain links TRBV27 to TRBJ1-5; no clear D gene. From germline, CDR1 is MNHEY and CDR2 SMNVEV (reference sequence). The CDR3 is made up of 16 amino acids. Trimming shortened V by 5 bases and J by 4 bases, and 18 bases separated the two germline ends. The CDR3 DNA reads TGTGCCAGCAGTCCGTACCCGAATGAGGCTAATCAGCCCCAGCATTTT. Residues: CASSPYPNEANQPQHF.

J is TRBJ2-5 and V is TRBV10-3, with 8 nucleotides matching TRBD2. The length of the CDR3 is 17 residues. Germline loops: CDR1 ENHRY, CDR2 SYGVKD. With V trimmed by 4 bases and J by 3 bases, 13 bases remained unmatched. The CDR3 nucleotides read TGTGCCATCAGTGCAGCGCGGGGGGAAGGGGGAAAAGAGACCCAGTACTTC. Translated, it gives CAISAARGEGGKETQYF.

V gene TRBV2 combines with J gene TRBJ2-7; D perhaps matches TRBD1 (6 bases). V was shortened by 3 bases and J by 0 bases, with 12 bases between the two germline ends. This CDR3 spans 15 amino acids. The germline gives CDR1 SNHLY, CDR2 FYNNEI. CDR3 in amino acids: CASSESGQISYEQYF. The CDR3 DNA reads TGTGCCAGCAGTGAGTCTGGACAGATCTCCTACGAGCAGTACTTC.

This clone was seen only a few times. The rearrangement joins TRBV4-2 to TRBJ1-5; 7 nucleotides match TRBD1. This CDR3 is 15 amino acids long. Germline-derived CDR1 and CDR2 are LGHNA and YNFKEQ. The V gene end was trimmed by 6 bases and the J gene end by 4 bases; junction bases not matched to a gene: 9. This CDR3 reads CASRTQGDSNQPQHF. The CDR3 region has the DNA TGTGCCAGCAGAACTCAGGGGGATTCGAATCAGCCCCAGCATTTT.

This clone was seen only once. The chain combines TRBV25-1 with TRBJ1-5, with D perhaps TRBD1 (5 bases). CDR1 MGHDK and CDR2 SYGVNS come from the germline V gene. The CDR3 is made up of 16 amino acids. With 1 base removed from V and 4 bases from J, the gap between germline ends came to 14 bases. CDR3 sequence reads: CASSEFGGPGNQPQHF. Written as DNA, the CDR3 is TGTGCCAGCAGTGAATTCGGGGGACCAGGAAATCAGCCCCAGCATTTT.

This clone was counted only a few times. The chain couples TRBV9 to TRBJ2-7; 8 bases align to TRBD2. There are 15 residues in the CDR3. V trimming: 7 bases; J trimming: 2 bases; junction bases outside the gene matches: 11. CDR1 is SGDLS and CDR2 is YYNGEE in the germline V gene. The CDR3 nucleotides are TGTGCCAGCTCCGCGCGGGGGGTTCCACCCTACGAGCAGTACTTC. This encodes CASSARGVPPYEQYF.

J is TRBJ2-1 and V is TRBV9; tentative D call: TRBD2 (6 bases). The CDR3 is made up of 14 amino acids. V gave up 2 bases and J gave up 6 bases, with 12 bases separating them. Germline V gene sequence: CDR1 SGDLS, CDR2 YYNGEE. The CDR3 sequence: CASSVWRDSNEQFF. The CDR3 nucleotides read TGTGCCAGCAGCGTGTGGCGGGACTCCAATGAGCAGTTCTTC.

The chain uses TRBV11-2 and TRBJ2-5; 7 bases agree with TRBD2. The V gene's germline CDR1 is SGHAT and CDR2 FQNNGV. Unmatched junction bases numbered 10, after V lost 5 bases and J lost 7 bases. The CDR3 sequence is 14 residues long. The CDR3: CASSGALTGGTQYF. The CDR3 region has the DNA TGTGCCAGCAGCGGAGCCTTGACGGGGGGGACCCAGTACTTC.